The clone carrying this T cell receptor (beta chain) was observed many times. Its antigen is currently unknown. No ophthalmopathy progression within 18 months constituted stable Graves' hyperthyroidism. Patients were excluded because of uncontrolled infection, other autoimmune disease, pregnancy or lactation. The data belong to a study of T cells in Graves' hyperthyroidism and ophthalmopathy. Trimming left V 3 bases short and J 0 bases short, with 9 bases between. The germline CDR1 and CDR2 sequences are DFQATT and SNEGSKA (reference sequence). The CDR3 loop spans 14 amino acids. The study's findings and limits: Most expanded thyroid clonotypes above 0.001 recurred in blood.

Using RNA transcripts as the source, TCR beta CDR3 regions were amplified. First-round RT-PCR of the TCR CDR3 relied on the HTBI primer set. TCRdb reanalysed the multiplex PCR reads using MiXCR and keeps one entry per CDR3 protein. The top ten hold under 8.5% of the sample, which has some 720,000 distinct CDR3 sequences, about 17% seen once. The sample was blood. The V gene is TRBV20-1, the J gene TRBJ2-1; unclear D gene. This sequence was found in a man aged 18 to 29 with Graves' hyperthyroidism. The CDR3 region is CSASISASYNEQFF. CDR3 sequence (DNA): TGCAGTGCTAGTATCAGTGCCTCCTACAATGAGCAGTTCTTC.